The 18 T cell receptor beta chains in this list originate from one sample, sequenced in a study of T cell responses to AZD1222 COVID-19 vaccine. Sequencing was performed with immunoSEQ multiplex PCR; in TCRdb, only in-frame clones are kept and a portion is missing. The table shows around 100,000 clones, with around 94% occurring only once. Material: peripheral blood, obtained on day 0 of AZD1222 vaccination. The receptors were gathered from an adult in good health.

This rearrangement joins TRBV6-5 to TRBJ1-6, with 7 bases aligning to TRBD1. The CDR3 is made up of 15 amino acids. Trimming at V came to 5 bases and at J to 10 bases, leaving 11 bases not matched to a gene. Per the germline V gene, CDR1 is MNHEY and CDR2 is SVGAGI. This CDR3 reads CASSPTGEGNSPLHF. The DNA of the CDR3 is TGTGCCAGCAGTCCTACAGGGGAAGGGAACTCACCCCTCCACTTT.

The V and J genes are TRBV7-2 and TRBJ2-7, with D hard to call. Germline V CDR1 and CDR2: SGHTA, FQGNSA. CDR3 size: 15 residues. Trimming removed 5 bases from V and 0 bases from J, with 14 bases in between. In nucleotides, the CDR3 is TGTGCCAGCAGCCGGACCGATAGTAGCTCCTACGAGCAGTACTTC. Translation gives CASSRTDSSSYEQYF.

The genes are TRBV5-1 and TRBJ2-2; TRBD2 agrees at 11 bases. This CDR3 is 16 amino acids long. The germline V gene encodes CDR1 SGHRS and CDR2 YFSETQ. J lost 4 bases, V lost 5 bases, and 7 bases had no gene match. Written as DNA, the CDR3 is TGCGCCAGCAGTCAGTTAGCGGGAGGGGCCACCGGGGAGCTGTTTTTT. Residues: CASSQLAGGATGELFF.

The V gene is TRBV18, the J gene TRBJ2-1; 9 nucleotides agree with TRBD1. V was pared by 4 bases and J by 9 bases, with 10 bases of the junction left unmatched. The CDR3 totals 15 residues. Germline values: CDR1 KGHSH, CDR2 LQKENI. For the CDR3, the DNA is TGTGCCAGCTCACAGGGACAGGGATCAGTCTCTGAGCAGTTCTTC. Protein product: CASSQGQGSVSEQFF.

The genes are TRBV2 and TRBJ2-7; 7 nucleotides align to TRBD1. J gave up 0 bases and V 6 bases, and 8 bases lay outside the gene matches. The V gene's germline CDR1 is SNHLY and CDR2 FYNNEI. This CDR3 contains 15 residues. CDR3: CASRVPGGFSYEQYF. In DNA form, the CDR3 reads TGTGCCAGCAGAGTTCCAGGGGGATTCTCCTACGAGCAGTACTTC.

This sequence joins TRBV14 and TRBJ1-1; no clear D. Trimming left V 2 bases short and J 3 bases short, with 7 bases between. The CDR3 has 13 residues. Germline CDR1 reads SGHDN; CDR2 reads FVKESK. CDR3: CASSQQRYTEAFF. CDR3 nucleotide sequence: TGTGCCAGCAGCCAACAAAGATACACTGAAGCTTTCTTT.

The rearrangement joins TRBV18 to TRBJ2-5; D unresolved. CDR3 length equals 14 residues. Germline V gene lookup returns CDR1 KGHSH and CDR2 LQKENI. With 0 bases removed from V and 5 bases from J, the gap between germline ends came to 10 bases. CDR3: CASSPPYGVETQYF. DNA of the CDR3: TGTGCCAGCTCACCACCGTATGGGGTCGAGACCCAGTACTTC. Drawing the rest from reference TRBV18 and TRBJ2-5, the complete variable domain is NAGVMQNPRHLVRRRGQEARLRCSPMKGHSHVYWYRQLPEEGLKFMVYLQKENIIDESGMPKERFSAEFPKEGPSILRIQQVVRGDSAAYFCASSPPYGVETQYFGPGTRLLVL.

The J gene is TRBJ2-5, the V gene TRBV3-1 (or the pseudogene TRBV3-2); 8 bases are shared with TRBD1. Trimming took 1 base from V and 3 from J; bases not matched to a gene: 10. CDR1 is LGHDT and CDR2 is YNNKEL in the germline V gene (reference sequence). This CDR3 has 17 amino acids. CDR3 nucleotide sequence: TGTGCCAGCAGCCAAGTCTTGGGGGCAGGGGGCGAAGAGACCCAGTACTTC. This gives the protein CASSQVLGAGGEETQYF.

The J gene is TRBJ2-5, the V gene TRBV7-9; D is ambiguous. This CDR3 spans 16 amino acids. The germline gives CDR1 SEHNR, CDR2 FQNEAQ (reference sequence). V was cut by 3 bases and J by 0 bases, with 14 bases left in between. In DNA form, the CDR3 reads TGTGCCAGCAGCTTCGACGGGCAGATCTACCAAGAGACCCAGTACTTC. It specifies CASSFDGQIYQETQYF.

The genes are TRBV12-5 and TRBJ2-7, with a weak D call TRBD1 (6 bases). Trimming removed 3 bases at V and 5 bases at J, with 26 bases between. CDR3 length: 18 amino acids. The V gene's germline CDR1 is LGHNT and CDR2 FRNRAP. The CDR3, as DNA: TGTGCTAGTGGTTTTATGCTAGAGGGGGTGACCTTTCCCAACGAGCAGTACTTC. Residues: CASGFMLEGVTFPNEQYF. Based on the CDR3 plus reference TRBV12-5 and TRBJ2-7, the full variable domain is DARVTQTPRHKVTEMGQEVTMRCQPILGHNTVFWYRQTMMQGLELLAYFRNRAPLDDSGMPKDRFSAEMPDATLATLKIQPSEPRDSAVYFCASGFMLEGVTFPNEQYFGPGTRLTVT.

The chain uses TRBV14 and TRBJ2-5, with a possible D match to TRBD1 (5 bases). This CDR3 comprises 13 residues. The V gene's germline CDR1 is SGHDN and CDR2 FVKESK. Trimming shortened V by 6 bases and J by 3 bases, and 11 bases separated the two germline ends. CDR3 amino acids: CASSRQLKETQYF. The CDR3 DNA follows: TGTGCCAGCAGTCGACAGTTGAAAGAGACCCAGTACTTC.

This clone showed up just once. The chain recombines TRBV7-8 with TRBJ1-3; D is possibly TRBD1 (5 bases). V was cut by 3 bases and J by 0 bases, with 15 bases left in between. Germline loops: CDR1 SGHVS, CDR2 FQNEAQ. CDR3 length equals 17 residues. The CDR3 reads CASSFPAGKSSGNTIYF. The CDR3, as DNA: TGTGCCAGCAGCTTCCCGGCAGGGAAAAGCTCTGGAAACACCATATATTTT.

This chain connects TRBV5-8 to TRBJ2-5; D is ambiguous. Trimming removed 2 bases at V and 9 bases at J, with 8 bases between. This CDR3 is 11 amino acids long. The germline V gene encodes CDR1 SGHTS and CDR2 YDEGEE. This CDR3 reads CASSFFVPQYF. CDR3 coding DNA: TGTGCCAGCAGCTTTTTTGTCCCCCAGTACTTC.

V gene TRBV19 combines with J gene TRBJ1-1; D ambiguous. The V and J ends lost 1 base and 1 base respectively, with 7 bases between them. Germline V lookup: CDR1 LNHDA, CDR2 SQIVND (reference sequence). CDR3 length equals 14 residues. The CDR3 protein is CASSIAAGNTEAFF. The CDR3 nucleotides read TGTGCCAGTAGTATAGCCGCGGGGAACACTGAAGCTTTCTTT. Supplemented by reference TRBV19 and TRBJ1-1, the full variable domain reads DGGITQSPKYLFRKEGQNVTLSCEQNLNHDAMYWYRQDPGQGLRLIYYSQIVNDFQKGDIAEGYSVSREKKESFPLTVTSAQKNPTAFYLCASSIAAGNTEAFFGQGTRLTVV.

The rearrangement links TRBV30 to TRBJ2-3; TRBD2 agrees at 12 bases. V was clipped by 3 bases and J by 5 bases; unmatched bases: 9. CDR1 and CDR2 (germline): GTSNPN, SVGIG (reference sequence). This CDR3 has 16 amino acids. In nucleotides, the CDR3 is TGTGCCTGGAGCGAAGGACTAGCGGGACTTAGAGATACGCAGTATTTT. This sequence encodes CAWSEGLAGLRDTQYF.

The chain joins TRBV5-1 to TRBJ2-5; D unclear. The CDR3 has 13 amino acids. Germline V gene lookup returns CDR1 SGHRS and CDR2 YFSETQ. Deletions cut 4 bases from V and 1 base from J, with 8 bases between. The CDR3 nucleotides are TGCGCCAGCAGCCTAGGCAGCCAAGAGACCCAGTACTTC. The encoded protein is CASSLGSQETQYF.

DNA for the CDR3: TGTGCCAGTAACCGGGGGGACACCCCCTATGGCTACACCTTC. Its translation: CASNRGDTPYGYTF. This chain connects TRBV19 to TRBJ1-2, with a possible D match to TRBD1 (6 bases). V was shortened by 7 bases and J by 4 bases, with 16 bases between the two germline ends. The CDR3 has 14 residues. The germline gives CDR1 LNHDA, CDR2 SQIVND (reference sequence).

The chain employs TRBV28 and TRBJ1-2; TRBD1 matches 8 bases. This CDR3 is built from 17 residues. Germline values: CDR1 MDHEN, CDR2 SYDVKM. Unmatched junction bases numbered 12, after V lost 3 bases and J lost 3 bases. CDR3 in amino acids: CASSFIIRTGSDYGYTF. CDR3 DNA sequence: TGTGCCAGCAGTTTTATAATACGGACAGGGTCTGACTATGGCTACACCTTC.